What follows describes a single TCR beta chain. The antigen is not known. This entry comes from a study of early T cells in non-severe SARS-CoV-2 infection. Study overall: With bulk RNA from unsorted whole blood as input, sequencing yielded unpaired chains. Study findings and constraints: Comparison of clonotypes with VDJdb favored anti-spike CD8 responses while missing private and CD4 specificities.

Individual cDNA molecules each received unique molecular identifiers attached to them. In TCRdb, the 5' RACE reads were re-called with MiXCR into one record per CDR3 protein. The table has 75,000 to 80,000 distinct CDR3 sequences, 15% to 20% seen once. Germline V gene data show CDR1 as SEHNR and CDR2 as FQNEAQ (reference sequence). The CDR3 has 15 residues. Trimming removed 6 bases from V and 0 bases from J; junction bases left unmatched: 6. The chain combines TRBV7-9 with TRBJ1-2, with 8 bases aligning to TRBD1. This sequence was found in an adult who was a healthcare worker with PCR-confirmed SARS-CoV-2 infection or an uninfected control (not recorded which). The sequencing sample was made of whole blood. The CDR3 region is CASSLQGGPNYGYTF. The CDR3 coding sequence is TGTGCCAGCAGTTTACAGGGGGGTCCTAACTATGGCTACACCTTC.